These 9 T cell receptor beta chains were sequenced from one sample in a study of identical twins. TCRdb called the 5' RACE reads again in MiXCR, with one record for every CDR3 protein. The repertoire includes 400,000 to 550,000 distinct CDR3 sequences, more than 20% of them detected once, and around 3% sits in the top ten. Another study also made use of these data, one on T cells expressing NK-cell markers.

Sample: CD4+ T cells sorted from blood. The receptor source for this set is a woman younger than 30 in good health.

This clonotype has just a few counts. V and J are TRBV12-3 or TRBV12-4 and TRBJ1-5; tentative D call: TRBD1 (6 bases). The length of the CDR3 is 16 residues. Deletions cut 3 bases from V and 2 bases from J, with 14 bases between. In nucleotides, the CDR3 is TGTGCCAGCAGTTTCGTCCAGGGGTTCGGCAATCAGCCCCAGCATTTT. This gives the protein CASSFVQGFGNQPQHF.

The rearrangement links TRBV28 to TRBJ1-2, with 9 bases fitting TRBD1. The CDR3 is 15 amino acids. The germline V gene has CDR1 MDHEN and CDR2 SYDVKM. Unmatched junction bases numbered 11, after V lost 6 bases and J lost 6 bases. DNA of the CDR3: TGTGCCAGCAGGGCTGGGGGACAGGGCAGGCATGGCTACACCTTC. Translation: CASRAGGQGRHGYTF.

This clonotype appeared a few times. The chain's CDR3 is CSARGEQGNEQYF. CDR3 nucleotide sequence: TGCAGTGCTAGGGGAGAACAGGGGAACGAGCAGTACTTC. The rearrangement uses TRBV20-1 and TRBJ2-7; 7 positions agree with TRBD1. This CDR3 spans 13 amino acids. CDR1 DFQATT and CDR2 SNEGSKA come from the germline V gene (reference sequence). With V trimmed by 3 bases and J by 5 bases, 7 bases remained unmatched.

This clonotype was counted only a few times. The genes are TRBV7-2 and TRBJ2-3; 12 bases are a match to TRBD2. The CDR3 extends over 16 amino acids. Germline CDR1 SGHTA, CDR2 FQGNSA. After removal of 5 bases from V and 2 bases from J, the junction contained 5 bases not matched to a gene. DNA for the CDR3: TGTGCCAGCAGCCCCGGACTAGCGGGATTCACAGATACGCAGTATTTT. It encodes CASSPGLAGFTDTQYF. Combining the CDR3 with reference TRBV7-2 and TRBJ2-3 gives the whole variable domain GAGVSQSPSNKVTEKGKDVELRCDPISGHTALYWYRQSLGQGLEFLIYFQGNSAPDKSGLPSDRFSAERTGGSVSTLTIQRTQQEDSAVYLCASSPGLAGFTDTQYFGPGTRLTVL.

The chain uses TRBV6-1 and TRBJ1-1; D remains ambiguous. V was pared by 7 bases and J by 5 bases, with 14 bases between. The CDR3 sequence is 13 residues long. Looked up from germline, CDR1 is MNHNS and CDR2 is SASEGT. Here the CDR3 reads CASKAFERTEAFF. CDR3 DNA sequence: TGTGCCAGCAAAGCGTTTGAGAGAACTGAAGCTTTCTTT.

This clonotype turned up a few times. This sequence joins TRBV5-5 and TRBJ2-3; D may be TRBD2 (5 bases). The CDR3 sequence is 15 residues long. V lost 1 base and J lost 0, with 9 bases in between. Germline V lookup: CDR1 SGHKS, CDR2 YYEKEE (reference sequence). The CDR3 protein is CASSLREWSTDTQYF. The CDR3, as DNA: TGTGCCAGCAGCTTGAGGGAGTGGAGCACAGATACGCAGTATTTT.

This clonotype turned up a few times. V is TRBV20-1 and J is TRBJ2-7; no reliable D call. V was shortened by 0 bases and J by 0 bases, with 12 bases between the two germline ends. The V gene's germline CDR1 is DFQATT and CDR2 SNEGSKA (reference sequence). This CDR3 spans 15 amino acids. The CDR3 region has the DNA TGCAGTGCTAGAGATCCCCGGAGATACTCCTACGAGCAGTACTTC. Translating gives CSARDPRRYSYEQYF.

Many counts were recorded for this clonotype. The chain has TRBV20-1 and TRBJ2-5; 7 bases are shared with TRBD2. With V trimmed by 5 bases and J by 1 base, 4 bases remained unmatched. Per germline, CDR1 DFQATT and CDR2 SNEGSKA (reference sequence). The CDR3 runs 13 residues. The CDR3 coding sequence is TGCAGTGCTTATCCTAGCGGCCAAGAGACCCAGTACTTC. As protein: CSAYPSGQETQYF.

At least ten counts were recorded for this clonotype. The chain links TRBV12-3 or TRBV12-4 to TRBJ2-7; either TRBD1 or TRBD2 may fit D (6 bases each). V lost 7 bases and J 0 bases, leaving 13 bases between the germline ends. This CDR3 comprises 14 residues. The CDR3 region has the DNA TGTGCCAGCAACGGGGGCCCGAGCTCCTACGAGCAGTACTTC. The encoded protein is CASNGGPSSYEQYF.